One and the same sample provided the 17 T cell receptor beta chains below, sequenced in a study of vaccination effects on CD4 cells after COVID-19. Antigen-specific CD4+ T cells were expanded with viral peptide pools in the ViraFEST assay before sequencing. Investigators separated out CD4+ T cells once approximately 11 days of culture had passed. Vaccinated participants had no history of SARS-CoV-2 infection and tested negative for nucleocapsid antibodies. TCRdb keeps only in-frame clones here, not all; method: immunoSEQ multiplex PCR. The sample includes tens of thousands of clones, 80% of them seen just once. Their antigens are not known. The sample in question was CD4+ T cells from PBMCs cultured with SARS-CoV-2 spike peptides, obtained before COVID-19 vaccination. The source is a human donor who received a COVID-19 vaccine.

The V call is TRBV19, the J call TRBJ2-5; D unresolved. The CDR3 covers 13 residues. The germline gives CDR1 LNHDA, CDR2 SQIVND (reference sequence). V shed 6 bases and J shed 1 base, with 9 bases lying between them. The CDR3 loop is CASRDASQETQYF. CDR3 DNA: TGTGCCAGTAGAGACGCAAGCCAAGAGACCCAGTACTTC.

The chain joins TRBV5-1 to TRBJ1-5, with D possibly TRBD1 on 6 matching bases. Between the trimmed V and J ends, which lost 4 bases and 7 bases, there was a span of 12 bases. Germline V CDR1 and CDR2: SGHRS, YFSETQ. CDR3 length equals 13 residues. The CDR3 is CASSGGAGQPQHF. In nucleotides, the CDR3 is TGCGCCAGCAGCGGGGGCGCAGGCCAGCCCCAGCATTTT.

This clone was seen once. The chain carries TRBV10-1 and TRBJ2-4; TRBD1 might be the D (5 bases). The CDR3 spans 15 residues. Looked up from germline, CDR1 is WNHNN and CDR2 is SYGVQD (reference sequence). Between the trimmed V and J ends, which lost 3 bases and 4 bases, there was a span of 13 bases. CDR3: CASSDPGDRKNIQYF. CDR3 DNA: TGCGCCAGCAGTGACCCAGGTGACAGAAAAAACATTCAGTACTTC.

This rearrangement joins TRBV24-1 to TRBJ2-1; the D gene is possibly TRBD2 (7 bases). The CDR3 covers 15 residues. Per the germline V gene, CDR1 is KGHDR and CDR2 is SFDVKD. The V end lost 3 bases, the J end lost 5 bases, and 13 bases lay between the germline ends. The CDR3 DNA follows: TGTGCCACCAGTGATATGAAGGGGGGGCACAATGAGCAGTTCTTC. Residues: CATSDMKGGHNEQFF.

This clone showed up just once. This chain joins TRBV6-6 and TRBJ1-2; no clear D. Germline CDR1 reads MNHNY; CDR2 reads SVGAGI (reference sequence). The CDR3 sequence is 10 residues long. V lost 8 bases and J 8 bases, leaving 9 bases between the germline ends. This CDR3 is CASGEVGYTF. CDR3 DNA sequence: TGTGCCAGCGGGGAAGTGGGCTACACCTTC.

The chain uses TRBV21-1 and TRBJ2-6; the D call TRBD2 from the table was never checked on the DNA. TRBV21-1 counts as a pseudogene. The length of the CDR3 is 18 residues. In DNA form, the CDR3 reads TGTGCCAGCAGCAAAGCTCGTTACTCGAGCTCTGGGGCCAACGTCCTGACTTTC. This encodes CASSKARYSSSGANVLTF.

A few counts support this clone. The chain employs TRBV7-3 and TRBJ1-2; D is unclear. Trimming left V 1 base short and J 6 bases short, with 15 bases between. The CDR3 has 15 amino acids. CDR1 is SGHTA, CDR2 FQGTGA, per germline. In DNA form, the CDR3 reads TGTGCCAGCAGCTTAATGCCCGGATGGTGGAATGGCTACACCTTC. Its protein product is CASSLMPGWWNGYTF.

This clone appeared a single time. This chain connects TRBV5-4 to TRBJ2-5, with D possibly TRBD2 on 6 matching bases. Germline V lookup: CDR1 SGHNT, CDR2 YYREEE (reference sequence). Trimming removed 5 bases from V and 5 bases from J, with 19 bases in between. The length of the CDR3 is 15 residues. CDR3 DNA sequence: TGTGCCAGCAGTCGGGCCGATGGGGCGGGGGAGACCCAGTACTTC. Translating gives CASSRADGAGETQYF.

The chain carries TRBV9 and TRBJ2-3; D unclear. V gave up 4 bases and J gave up 0 bases, with 18 bases separating them. There are 17 residues in the CDR3. From germline, CDR1 is SGDLS and CDR2 YYNGEE. The CDR3 nucleotides read TGTGCCAGCAGCCTTTTTGAGATACCCAGTAGCACAGATACGCAGTATTTT. Its protein product is CASSLFEIPSSTDTQYF.

The chain recombines TRBV2 with TRBJ1-1; weak D call: TRBD1 (5 bases). Per the germline V gene, CDR1 is SNHLY and CDR2 is FYNNEI. V lost 7 bases, J lost 0 bases, and 18 bases lay in between. The CDR3 has 16 amino acids. CDR3 bases: TGTGCCAGCATCAAACGGGGGGGTCTCATGAACACTGAAGCTTTCTTT. Protein product: CASIKRGGLMNTEAFF.

The CDR3 bases are TGTGCCAGCAGCTTACTCGGGACAGGGATAAATTCACCCCTCCACTTT. The encoded protein is CASSLLGTGINSPLHF. The V and J genes are TRBV7-2 and TRBJ1-6; the match to TRBD1 covers 9 bases. CDR3 size: 16 residues. Unmatched junction bases numbered 6, after V lost 2 bases and J lost 7 bases. The V gene's germline CDR1 is SGHTA and CDR2 FQGNSA.

This chain connects TRBV7-2 to TRBJ2-1; D is uncertain. The CDR3 consists of 13 residues. From germline, CDR1 is SGHTA and CDR2 FQGNSA. Trimming cost V 1 base and J 7 bases, with 8 bases left between them. The CDR3 coding sequence is TGTGCCAGCAGCTTAGGGGCGCTAAATGAGCAGTTCTTC. Protein sequence: CASSLGALNEQFF.

This clone occurred once. Here the CDR3 reads CASSLAPGQQTQYF. The CDR3 nucleotides read TGCGCCAGCAGCTTGGCCCCGGGACAACAGACCCAGTACTTC. The rearrangement uses TRBV5-1 and TRBJ2-5, with D possibly being TRBD1 (6 bases). The germline V gene has CDR1 SGHRS and CDR2 YFSETQ. This CDR3 has 14 amino acids. The ends were cut back, 0 bases at V and 6 bases at J, with 12 bases in the middle.

The chain carries TRBV28 and TRBJ1-4, with unresolved D. There are 18 residues in the CDR3. V was pared by 3 bases and J by 0 bases, with 17 bases between. Germline CDR1 and CDR2: MDHEN and SYDVKM. The CDR3 sequence: CASSLPGPQAATNEKLFF. CDR3 DNA sequence: TGTGCCAGCAGTTTGCCCGGACCCCAGGCTGCAACTAATGAAAAACTGTTTTTT. Full variable domain (rest looked up from reference TRBV28 and TRBJ1-4): DVKVTQSSRYLVKRTGEKVFLECVQDMDHENMFWYRQDPGLGLRLIYFSYDVKMKEKGDIPEGYSVSREKKERFSLILESASTNQTSMYLCASSLPGPQAATNEKLFFGSGTQLSVL.

The chain uses TRBV6-5 and TRBJ2-1; 8 positions agree with TRBD2. This CDR3 is built from 15 residues. Unmatched junction bases numbered 11, after V lost 6 bases and J lost 7 bases. Germline V lookup: CDR1 MNHEY, CDR2 SVGAGI. CDR3 in amino acids: CASRTISGSANEQFF. CDR3 DNA sequence: TGTGCCAGCAGGACAATCAGCGGGAGCGCGAATGAGCAGTTCTTC.

The chain has TRBV7-3 and TRBJ2-1; a possible D gene is TRBD1 (6 bases). Looked up from germline, CDR1 is SGHTA and CDR2 is FQGTGA. The CDR3 runs 15 residues. V dropped 5 bases and J dropped 3 bases, with 14 bases sitting between them. The CDR3, as DNA: TGTGCCAGCAGCCTATCGAGGGGGAGCTACAATGAGCAGTTCTTC. Amino acid sequence: CASSLSRGSYNEQFF.

The chain has TRBV15 and TRBJ2-3; TRBD2 agrees at 8 bases. Per germline, CDR1 LNHNV and CDR2 YYDKDF (reference sequence). This CDR3 spans 19 amino acids. V dropped 0 bases and J dropped 5; count of bases not matched to a gene: 16. In nucleotides, the CDR3 is TGTGCCACCAGCAGAGATAAGAGGGGAGTAGCGGGGATGAAAGATACGCAGTATTTT. Protein product: CATSRDKRGVAGMKDTQYF.